What follows are 9 T cell receptor beta chains derived from one specimen sequenced in a study of blood T cell repertoires in COVID-19 (dated by TCRdb to between 2020 and 2021). Library method: the immunoSEQ multiplex PCR assay. Imported from immuneACCESS, the table was reduced by TCRdb to in-frame sequences with V and J called. These copies leave out some clones; in studies compared against another copy, an unresolved V gene accounts for under half, and the cause of the remainder is not known. This sample is represented by more than 95,000 clones; about 88% of them were singletons. The ten largest clones add up to 4% to 6% of the sample. Sequenced input: peripheral blood. Receptors originate from a human donor in a cohort sampled during active COVID-19.

This clone was observed a few times. The chain uses TRBV4-1 and TRBJ2-7; 9 positions match TRBD1. Germline trimming cut 1 base from V and 3 bases from J; bases unmatched to any gene: 10. The CDR3 extends over 17 amino acids. Germline V gene lookup returns CDR1 MGHRA and CDR2 YSYEKL. CDR3 in amino acids: CASSQGSGGQGLYEQYF. The CDR3 DNA follows: TGCGCCAGCAGCCAAGGTTCAGGAGGACAGGGGCTCTACGAGCAGTACTTC.

The rearrangement joins TRBV7-6 to TRBJ2-7; 11 bases agree with TRBD2. The CDR3 covers 17 residues. The J segment lost 7 bases and the V segment lost 5 bases, leaving 16 bases of the junction unmatched. Germline V gives CDR1 SGHVS, CDR2 FNYEAQ. CDR3 loop: CASSPGFSGRVSREQYF. CDR3 DNA: TGTGCCAGCAGCCCGGGTTTTAGCGGGAGGGTTTCGAGAGAGCAGTACTTC.

The chain joins TRBV9 to TRBJ1-1; D is unclear. Per germline, CDR1 SGDLS and CDR2 YYNGEE. Trimming pared 0 bases from V and 2 bases from J, leaving 11 bases between. The CDR3 totals 15 residues. CDR3 sequence reads: CASSVGLQKNTEAFF. CDR3 nucleotide sequence: TGTGCCAGCAGCGTAGGGCTCCAAAAAAACACTGAAGCTTTCTTT.

The rearrangement joins TRBV5-1 to TRBJ2-7; 11 bases fit TRBD1. V was pared by 0 bases and J by 3 bases, with 8 bases of the junction left unmatched. Germline V gives CDR1 SGHRS, CDR2 YFSETQ. The length of the CDR3 is 17 residues. CDR3 DNA sequence: TGCGCCAGCAGCTTGGCTCCCAGGACAGGGGGCGTCTACGAGCAGTACTTC. This encodes CASSLAPRTGGVYEQYF. The full variable domain, rest sourced from reference TRBV5-1 and TRBJ2-7, is KAGVTQTPRYLIKTRGQQVTLSCSPISGHRSVSWYQQTPGQGLQFLFEYFSETQRNKGNFPGRFSGRQFSNSRSEMNVSTLELGDSALYLCASSLAPRTGGVYEQYFGPGTRLTVT.

V and J are TRBV27 and TRBJ2-5; D might be TRBD2 (5 bases). The germline CDR1 and CDR2 sequences are MNHEY and SMNVEV (reference sequence). The CDR3 spans 16 residues. Trimming stripped 5 bases from V and 2 bases from J, with 18 bases between. The CDR3 protein is CASSAGRGFGQETQYF. CDR3 nucleotides: TGTGCCAGCAGTGCCGGTCGGGGTTTTGGGCAAGAGACCCAGTACTTC.

The rearrangement joins TRBV3-1 (or the pseudogene TRBV3-2) to TRBJ2-7; 9 bases line up with TRBD1. After removal of 2 bases from V and 4 bases from J, the junction contained 6 bases not matched to a gene. This CDR3 has 15 residues. The germline V gene has CDR1 LGHDT and CDR2 YNNKEL (reference sequence). The CDR3, as DNA: TGTGCCAGCAGCCAATGGGGACAGGGAGGATACGAGCAGTACTTC. It specifies CASSQWGQGGYEQYF.

This clone has a single count. The chain couples TRBV7-8 to TRBJ1-5; TRBD1 is a possible D gene (5 bases). The V end lost 6 bases, the J end lost 9 bases, and 15 bases lay between the germline ends. Germline V gives CDR1 SGHVS, CDR2 FQNEAQ. The CDR3 loop spans 13 amino acids. CDR3 amino acids: CASRLRGVGPQHF. In DNA form, the CDR3 reads TGTGCCAGCAGGCTACGGGGGGTGGGGCCCCAGCATTTT.

The genes are TRBV4-3 and TRBJ2-1; the D gene is possibly TRBD2 (5 bases). The germline V gene has CDR1 LGHNA and CDR2 YSLEER. CDR3 length equals 14 residues. Trimming shortened V by 3 bases and J by 5 bases, and 11 bases separated the two germline ends. DNA of the CDR3: TGCGCCAGCAGCCACCCGGGAACCCACAATGAGCAGTTCTTC. As protein: CASSHPGTHNEQFF.

This clone was seen a single time. Its ends do not fully match the called genes, so a read error is possible. As DNA, the CDR3 is TGTGCCAGCAGCCCGTCTCAGGGGGCGCCCCCGATCTTC. Translated, it gives CASSPSQGAPPIF. This chain uses TRBV11-3 with TRBJ2-1; 8 bases fit TRBD1. Per germline, CDR1 SGHNT and CDR2 YENEEA. This CDR3 comprises 13 residues.